A selection of T cell receptor beta chains follows, all from one sample in a study of shared clonotypes between healthy human individuals. Generated by immunoSEQ multiplex PCR, the TCRdb table keeps only in-frame clones and is missing some. The sample has fewer than 850,000 clones, approximately 75% seen once. What was sequenced was memory CD4+ T cells sorted from blood. These receptors were obtained from a woman in her twenties or thirties in good health. The CDR3 runs from the conserved cysteine through the conserved F or W. D genes are given only for firm matches. Clone size is shown for a subset of rows, as once, few, many or a class of expanded clone.

TRBV4-2	-	TRBJ1-1	-	CASSTQTRMNTEAFF
TRBV6-4	-	TRBJ2-3	-	CASGDWGSRTDTQYF
TRBV7-2	once	TRBJ2-7	TRBD2	CASSQTTSGESSYEQYF
TRBV11-1	-	TRBJ2-3	TRBD2	CASSLNGRVWDTQYF
TRBV4-2	-	TRBJ2-1	TRBD2	CASSQTSGVYNEQFF
TRBV28	-	TRBJ2-1	TRBD1	CASSPVTGQGSSYNEQFF
TRBV7-9	once	TRBJ2-5	TRBD1	CASSLLGQESETQYF
TRBV4-2	-	TRBJ2-7	TRBD2	CASSQRSGELHEQYF
TRBV6-6	-	TRBJ2-7	-	CASSKQGPFDEQYF
TRBV2	-	TRBJ2-2	-	CASSFYRANTGELFF
TRBV2	-	TRBJ1-5	TRBD1	CASSDEGQGLRPQHF
TRBV5-1	-	TRBJ1-5	-	CASSLGGGNQPQHF
TRBV10-3	-	TRBJ1-5	-	CAISESKQGGQPQHF
TRBV5-1	-	TRBJ2-6	-	CASSFGSSGANVLTF
TRBV6-1	-	TRBJ1-1	-	CASSEGRYTEAFF
TRBV28	-	TRBJ2-4	TRBD1	CASTREDQGAQYF
TRBV10-1	-	TRBJ2-3	-	CASSESDPGTDTQYF
TRBV28	-	TRBJ2-1	TRBD2	CASSLLGLAGGTEQFF
TRBV6-5	-	-	TRBD2	CASRKREGYEQYF
TRBV5-4	-	TRBJ2-7	-	CASSLSSGFSYEQYF
TRBV30	once	TRBJ1-2	-	CAWSGGVSNYGYTF
TRBV6-6	-	TRBJ2-7	TRBD2	CASTGTSGNPYEQYF
TRBV19	-	TRBJ1-4	-	CASTHQAQANEKLFF
TRBV5-1	-	TRBJ2-7	TRBD2	CASSARLAGGHEQYF
TRBV19	few	TRBJ2-3	TRBD1	CALRDRSTDTQYF
TRBV11-2	-	TRBJ2-1	-	CASSLDPFTYNEQFF
TRBV5-8	-	TRBJ2-7	TRBD2	CASIWTSGLTKQYF
TRBV6-6	-	TRBJ2-7	TRBD1	CASSYSKTGGYEQYF
TRBV6-1	few	TRBJ1-3	TRBD1	CASRRDSGRGNTIYF
TRBV6-6	-	TRBJ1-5	-	CASSYSGDSNQPQHF
TRBV4-2	-	TRBJ2-7	TRBD1	CASSSGQVLSEQYF